The rows below give T cell receptor beta chains drawn from one sample of a study of blood T cells in healthy people across ages. TCRdb itself ran the 5' RACE reads through MiXCR, one entry per CDR3 protein. The table has hundreds of thousands of distinct CDR3 sequences, about 52% seen once. Sequenced: blood. The origin of the receptors is a woman in her sixties in good health. The CDR3 runs from the conserved cysteine through the conserved F or W. The order of the fields is J gene, D gene, clone size, V gene, CDR3 DNA, CDR3 protein. A D gene is named only where the DNA matches it firmly. Size is omitted from some rows. Given values are once, few, many or a class for expanded clones.

TRBJ1-6 | - | - | TRBV7-6 | TGTGCCAGCAGCTTATTCTATAATTCACCCCTCCACTTT | CASSLFYNSPLHF
TRBJ2-5 | TRBD1 | - | TRBV20-1 | TGCAGTGCTCGTCGGACAGGGGAGGCTGAGACCCAGTACTTC | CSARRTGEAETQYF
TRBJ2-5 | TRBD2 | few | TRBV5-1 | TGCGCCAGCAGCCTTGATTCCGATCGGATAGCGGGAGTTGGATTGGAGACCCAGTACTTC | CASSLDSDRIAGVGLETQYF
TRBJ2-5 | - | - | TRBV5-1 | TGCGCCAGCAGCAGGGACGAGCTAAATGAGCAGTACTTC | CASSRDELNEQYF
TRBJ2-7 | TRBD1 | - | TRBV5-1 | TGCGCCAGCAGCCCTACTCCGGGACAGCACTACGAGCAGTACTTC | CASSPTPGQHYEQYF
TRBJ2-5 | - | - | TRBV5-1 | TGCGCCAGCAGCTTGGCGCTGGGTACCCTGGGTACCCAGTACTTC | CASSLALGTLGTQYF
TRBJ2-7 | - | - | TRBV6-1 | TGTGCCATCAACAGGGATTTCTACGAGCAGTACTTC | CAINRDFYEQYF
TRBJ1-2 | TRBD1 | few | TRBV25-1 | TGTGCCAGCGGAGGGACAGGAGATGGCTACACCTTC | CASGGTGDGYTF
TRBJ2-7 | TRBD2 | few | TRBV6-2/TRBV6-3 | TGTGCCAGCAGTTACGGACTAGGGAACCCCTACGAGCAGTACTTC | CASSYGLGNPYEQYF
TRBJ2-7 | TRBD1 | - | TRBV5-1 | TGCGCCAGCAGCATAGGGGGCCCTTGGGGGAGCTACGAGCAGTACTTC | CASSIGGPWGSYEQYF
TRBJ2-7 | - | - | TRBV7-2 | TGTGCCGGCAGCTTACGAACAGGGCTCCCCTACCCCTACGAGCAGTACTTC | CAGSLRTGLPYPYEQYF
TRBJ1-2 | - | few | TRBV20-1 | TGCAGTGCTATAAAAAGCCGGGGGGCTGGGCATGGCTACACCTTC | CSAIKSRGAGHGYTF
TRBJ2-1 | TRBD2 | few | TRBV4-2 | TGTGCCAGCAGCCAAGTCACTCTAGCGGGAGTAAGGAATGAGCAGTTCTTC | CASSQVTLAGVRNEQFF
TRBJ1-4 | - | once | TRBV27 | TGTGCCAGCAGTGTAGCCAGGGGAGGCGAAAAACTGTTTTTT | CASSVARGGEKLFF
TRBJ1-3 | - | - | TRBV6-5 | TGTGCCAGCAGTTACCAGGCTAGCTCTGGAAACACCATATATTTT | CASSYQASSGNTIYF
TRBJ1-1 | TRBD1 | - | TRBV6-1 | TGTGCCAGCAGTGAAGCAAAGGACAGGGGGCGGGTAACCACTGAAGCTTTCTTT | CASSEAKDRGRVTTEAFF
TRBJ2-4 | TRBD1 | few | TRBV7-2 | TGTGCCAGCAGCCCGCCCGGACAGGGAGCCAAAAACATTCAGTACTTC | CASSPPGQGAKNIQYF
TRBJ2-3 | - | few | TRBV27 | TGTGCCAGCAGTTTAAGGACTGCAGCTAGCACAGATACGCAGTATTTT | CASSLRTAASTDTQYF